The entry below gives a single TCR beta chain sequence along with its context. Antigen specificity is unknown. The sample originates from a study of regulatory T cells in long-lasting Graves disease. Whole-study findings and limits: It was in persistent disease that TRBV28, TRBJ1-2 and TRBJ2-5 were favored.

Trimming cost V 6 bases and J 9 bases; bases outside gene matches: 9. The CDR3 extends over 15 amino acids. Germline-derived CDR1 and CDR2 are LGHNA and YNFKEQ. According to the study, TCR beta libraries were built with iRepertoire HTBI primers and CDR3-region Arm-PCR. TCRdb passed the multiplex PCR reads through MiXCR, listing each CDR3 protein once. The sample includes approximately 380,000 distinct CDR3 sequences, around 20% seen only once; the top ten take roughly 20%. Time point in this sample: persistent/refractory GD, antithyroid drugs over 5 years with positive TRAb. Following extraction of RNA from PBMCs, that RNA was used to make the TCR library. Investigators report Graves' disease was diagnosed under American Thyroid Association guidelines. All patients originated from an endocrinology department located in Xi'an, China.

V usage is TRBV4-2 and J usage is TRBJ2-1; TRBD1 matches at 12 bases. This TCR came from a female donor with Graves disease. Material: peripheral blood mononuclear cells (PBMCs), obtained when the disease was refractory, from a patient treated with antithyroid drugs. The chain's CDR3 is CASRPGTGGRSEQFF. In DNA form, the CDR3 reads TGTGCCAGCAGACCCGGGACAGGGGGCCGGAGTGAGCAGTTCTTC.